This T cell receptor beta chain was obtained from a study of T cells after posttransplantation cyclophosphamide. Here immunoSEQ multiplex PCR was the method, and the copy in TCRdb shows in-frame clones only, minus some. This sample has approximately 34,000 clones, each found more than once. Trimming took 5 bases from V and 2 from J, leaving 7 bases between them. The germline V gene has CDR1 MNHEY and CDR2 SVGAGI. The CDR3 loop spans 13 amino acids. Study-wide results and limits: Tissue-infiltrating T cells from skin or gut overlapped little with blood T cells. Donor-recipient repertoire similarity was low at 1-2 months, rising over year one. TRB clonality was highly associated with recipient CMV seropositivity and reactivation.

This clone has a count of ten or more. Antigen: not known. The chain is built from TRBV6-5 and TRBJ1-5; D is unresolved. The clonotype originates from a woman in her 50s in good health and a related stem cell transplant donor. The sample taken for sequencing was PBMCs. CDR3 protein: CASSRGGNQPQHF. Here the CDR3 DNA reads TGTGCCAGCAGTCGCGGTGGCAATCAGCCCCAGCATTTT.